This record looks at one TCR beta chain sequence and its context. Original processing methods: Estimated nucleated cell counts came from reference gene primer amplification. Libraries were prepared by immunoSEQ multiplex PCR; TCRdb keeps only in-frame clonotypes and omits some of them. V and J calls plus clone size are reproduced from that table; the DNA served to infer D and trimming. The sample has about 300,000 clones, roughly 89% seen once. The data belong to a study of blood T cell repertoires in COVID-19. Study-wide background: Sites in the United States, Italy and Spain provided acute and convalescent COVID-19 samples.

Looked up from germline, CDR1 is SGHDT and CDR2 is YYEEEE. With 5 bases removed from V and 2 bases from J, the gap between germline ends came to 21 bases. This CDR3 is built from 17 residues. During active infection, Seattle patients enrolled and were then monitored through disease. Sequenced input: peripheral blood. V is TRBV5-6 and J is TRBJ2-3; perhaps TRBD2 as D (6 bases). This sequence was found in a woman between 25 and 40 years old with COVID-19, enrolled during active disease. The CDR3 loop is CASSPLVDYLVTDTQYF. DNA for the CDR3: TGTGCCAGCAGTCCGCTCGTGGACTACCTAGTCACAGATACGCAGTATTTT. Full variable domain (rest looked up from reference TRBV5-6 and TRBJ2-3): DAGVTQSPTHLIKTRGQQVTLRCSPKSGHDTVSWYQQALGQGPQFIFQYYEEEERQRGNFPDRFSGHQFPNYSSELNVNALLLGDSALYLCASSPLVDYLVTDTQYFGPGTRLTVL.